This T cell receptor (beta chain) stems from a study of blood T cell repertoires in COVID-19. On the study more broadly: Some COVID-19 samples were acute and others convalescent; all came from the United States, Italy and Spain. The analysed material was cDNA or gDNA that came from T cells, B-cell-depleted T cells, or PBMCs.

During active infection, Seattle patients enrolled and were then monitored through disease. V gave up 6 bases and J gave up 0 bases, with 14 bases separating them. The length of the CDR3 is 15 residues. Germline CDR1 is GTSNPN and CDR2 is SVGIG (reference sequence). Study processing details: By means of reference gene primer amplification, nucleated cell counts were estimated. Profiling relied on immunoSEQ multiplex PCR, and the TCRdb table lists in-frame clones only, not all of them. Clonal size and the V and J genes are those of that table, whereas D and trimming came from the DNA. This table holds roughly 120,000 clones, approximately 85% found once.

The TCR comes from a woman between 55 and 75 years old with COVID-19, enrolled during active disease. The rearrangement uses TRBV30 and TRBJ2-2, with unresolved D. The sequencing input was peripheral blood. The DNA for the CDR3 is TGTGCCTGCCCCGGCACAGTGACGAACACCGGGGAGCTGTTTTTT. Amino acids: CACPGTVTNTGELFF. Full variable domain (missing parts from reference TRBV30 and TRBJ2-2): SQTIHQWPATLVQPVGSPLSLECTVEGTSNPNLYWYRQAAGRGLQLLFYSVGIGQISSEVPQNLSASRPQDRQFILSSKKLLLSDSGFYLCACPGTVTNTGELFFGEGSRLTVL.